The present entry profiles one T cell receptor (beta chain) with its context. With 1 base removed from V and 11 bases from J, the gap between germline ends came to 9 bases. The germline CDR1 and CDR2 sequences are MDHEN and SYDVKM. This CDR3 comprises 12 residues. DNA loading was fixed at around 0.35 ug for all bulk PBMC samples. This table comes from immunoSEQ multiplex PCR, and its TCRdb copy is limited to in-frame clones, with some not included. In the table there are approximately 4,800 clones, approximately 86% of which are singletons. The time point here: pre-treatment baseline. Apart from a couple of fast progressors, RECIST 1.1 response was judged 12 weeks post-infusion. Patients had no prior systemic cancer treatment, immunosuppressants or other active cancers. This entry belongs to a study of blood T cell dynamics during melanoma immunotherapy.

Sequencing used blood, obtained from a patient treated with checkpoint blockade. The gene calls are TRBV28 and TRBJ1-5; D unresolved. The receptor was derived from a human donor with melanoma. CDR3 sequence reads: CASSLFPLAQHF. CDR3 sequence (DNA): TGTGCCAGCAGTTTATTCCCCCTAGCCCAGCATTTT.